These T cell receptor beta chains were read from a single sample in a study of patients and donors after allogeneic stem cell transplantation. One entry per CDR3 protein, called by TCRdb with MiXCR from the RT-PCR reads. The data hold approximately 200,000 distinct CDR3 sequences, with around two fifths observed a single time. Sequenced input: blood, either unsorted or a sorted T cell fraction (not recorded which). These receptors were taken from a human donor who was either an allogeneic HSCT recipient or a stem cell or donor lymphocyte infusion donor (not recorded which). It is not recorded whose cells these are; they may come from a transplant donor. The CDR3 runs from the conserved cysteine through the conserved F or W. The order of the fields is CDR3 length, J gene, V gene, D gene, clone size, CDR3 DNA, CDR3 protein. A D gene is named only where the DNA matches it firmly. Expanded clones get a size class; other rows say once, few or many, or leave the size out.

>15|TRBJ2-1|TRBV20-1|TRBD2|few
TGCAGTGCGGGGACTAGCGAAAGCTCCTACAATGAGCAGTTCTTC
CSAGTSESSYNEQFF
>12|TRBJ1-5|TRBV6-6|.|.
TGTGCCAGCAGTTACCTGAATCAGCCCCAGCATTTT
CASSYLNQPQHF
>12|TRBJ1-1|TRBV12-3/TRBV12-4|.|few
TGTGCCAGCAGTCCTAGCGAGGCGAGAGCTTTCTTT
CASSPSEARAFF
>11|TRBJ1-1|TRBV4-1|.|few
TGCGCCAGCGACTCAGGGGTGGGAGCTTTCTTT
CASDSGVGAFF
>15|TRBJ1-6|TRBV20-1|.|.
TGCAGTGCTAGGGGGGTTTGGGGACAAAATTCACCCCTCCACTTT
CSARGVWGQNSPLHF
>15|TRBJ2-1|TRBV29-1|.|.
TGCAGCGTCCACCCCAGCGGAAACTCCTACAATGAGCAGTTCTTC
CSVHPSGNSYNEQFF
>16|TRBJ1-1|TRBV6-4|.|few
TGTGCCAGCAGTGACTGGAGGGCTCTTATGAACACTGAAGCTTTCTTT
CASSDWRALMNTEAFF
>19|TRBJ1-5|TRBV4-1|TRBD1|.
TGCGCCAGCAGCCAGCACCCCGGGACAGGGGCGGGTGACAATCAGCCCCAGCATTTT
CASSQHPGTGAGDNQPQHF
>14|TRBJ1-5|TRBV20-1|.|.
TGCAGTGCTAGAGACCGGGGAGGTCGTCAGCCCCAGCATTTT
CSARDRGGRQPQHF
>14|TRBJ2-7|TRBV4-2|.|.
TGTGCCAGCAGCCAAGATATAGGACAGAGTTCGTCGTACTTC
CASSQDIGQSSSYF
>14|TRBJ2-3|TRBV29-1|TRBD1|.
TGCAGCGTTGCCCCGGGACAGGGCACAGATACGCAGTATTTT
CSVAPGQGTDTQYF
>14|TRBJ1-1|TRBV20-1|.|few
TGCAGTGCTAGAGTCTTATCACTGAACACTGAAGCTTTCTTT
CSARVLSLNTEAFF
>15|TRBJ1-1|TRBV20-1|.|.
TGCAGTGCTGAAGGAGGACAGAGCATGAACACTGAAGCTTTCTTT
CSAEGGQSMNTEAFF
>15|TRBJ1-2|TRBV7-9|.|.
TGTGCCAGCAGCCTCCCGCGGGATTCTAACTATGGCTACACCTTC
CASSLPRDSNYGYTF
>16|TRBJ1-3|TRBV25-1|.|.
TGTGCCAGCAGTGAAATTGGGGGACCCTCTGGAAACACCATATATTTT
CASSEIGGPSGNTIYF
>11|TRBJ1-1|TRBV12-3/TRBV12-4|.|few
TGTGCCAGCACCCCAAACACTGAAGCTTTCTTT
CASTPNTEAFF
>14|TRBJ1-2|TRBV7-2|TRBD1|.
TGTGCCAGCAACCGAGGGACAGCCGTAGATGGCTACACCTTC
CASNRGTAVDGYTF
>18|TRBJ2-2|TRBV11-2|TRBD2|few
TGTGCCAGCAGCTTCCTAGCGGGGGGCTTTTCGAACACCGGGGAGCTGTTTTTT
CASSFLAGGFSNTGELFF
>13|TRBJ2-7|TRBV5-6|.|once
TGTGCCAGCAGCTTGTACGGATACTACGAGCAGTACTTC
CASSLYGYYEQYF
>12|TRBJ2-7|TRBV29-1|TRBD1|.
TGCAGCGCGGGACAGGCACGTTCCGAGCAGTACTTC
CSAGQARSEQYF
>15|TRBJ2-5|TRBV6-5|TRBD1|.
TGTGCCTCTCCGGGGGGACAGGGGTTCCAAGAGACCCAGTACTTC
CASPGGQGFQETQYF
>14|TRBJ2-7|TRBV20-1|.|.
TGCAGTGCCGCGACGGGGGCGGTAACCTACGAGCAGTACTTC
CSAATGAVTYEQYF
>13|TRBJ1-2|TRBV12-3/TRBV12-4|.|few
TGTGCCAGCAGCCTAAACATCGTAGAGGGCTACACCTTC
CASSLNIVEGYTF
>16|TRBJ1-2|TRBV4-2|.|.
TGTGCCAGCAGCCAAGAACGGGCGGCCCCGAACTATGGCTACACCTTC
CASSQERAAPNYGYTF
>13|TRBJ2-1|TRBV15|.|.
TGTGCCACCAGCAGAGTTAGCGCTAATGAGCAGTTCTTC
CATSRVSANEQFF
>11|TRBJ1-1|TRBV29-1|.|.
TGCAGCTCTCAGAGGAACACTGAAGCTTTCTTT
CSSQRNTEAFF
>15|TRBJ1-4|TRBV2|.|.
TGTGCCAGCAGCCCCCGGGAGACTTTTTATGAAAAACTGTTTTTT
CASSPRETFYEKLFF
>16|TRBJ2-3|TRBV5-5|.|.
TGTGCCAGCAGCTTGAGGAATTCGGGCCTCACAGATACGCAGTATTTT
CASSLRNSGLTDTQYF
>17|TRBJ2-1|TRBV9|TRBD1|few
TGTGCCAGCAGCGGTAGGACAGGTCCGAGCTCCTACAATGAGCAGTTCTTC
CASSGRTGPSSYNEQFF
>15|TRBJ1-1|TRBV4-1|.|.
TGCGCCAGCAGCCAATCCCGCCTCGGGGGCACTGAAGCTTTCTTT
CASSQSRLGGTEAFF
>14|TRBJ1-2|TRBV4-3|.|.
TGCGCCAGCAGCCAAGCACGGGTTAGCTATGGCTACACCTTC
CASSQARVSYGYTF
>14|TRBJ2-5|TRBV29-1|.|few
TGCAGCGTTGAAGAAGATGGTGGGCTGGAGACCCAGTACTTC
CSVEEDGGLETQYF
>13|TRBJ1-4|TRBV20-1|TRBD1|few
TGCAGTGCTGGGACAGGGCCTGGTGAAAAACTGTTTTTT
CSAGTGPGEKLFF
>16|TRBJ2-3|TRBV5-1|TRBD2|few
TGCGCCAGCAGCCTTCTTACTAGCGGGGGGGCGGATACGCAGTATTTT
CASSLLTSGGADTQYF
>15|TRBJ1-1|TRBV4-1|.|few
TGCGCCAGCAGCTACGAACCGGACAGGAACACTGAAGCTTTCTTT
CASSYEPDRNTEAFF
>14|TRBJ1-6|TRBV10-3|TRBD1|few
TGTGCCATGGCGCAGGGGGTTGATAATTCACCCCTCCACTTT
CAMAQGVDNSPLHF
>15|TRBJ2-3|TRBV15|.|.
TGTGCCACCAGCAGGGACGGGACATATAAAGATACGCAGTATTTT
CATSRDGTYKDTQYF
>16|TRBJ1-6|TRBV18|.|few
TGTGCCAGCTCACCGCAAAGGGCGGCCTATAATTCACCCCTCCACTTT
CASSPQRAAYNSPLHF
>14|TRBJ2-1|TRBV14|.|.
TGTGCCAGCAGCCAAGAATGGAGTGCTGAAGAGCAGTTCTTC
CASSQEWSAEEQFF
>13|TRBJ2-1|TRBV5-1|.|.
TGCGCCAGCAGAGAGGGGGCCTACAATGAGCAGTTCTTC
CASREGAYNEQFF
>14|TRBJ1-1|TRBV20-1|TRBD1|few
TGCAGTGCTAGGGGGACAGGGTTGAACACTGAAGCTTTCTTT
CSARGTGLNTEAFF
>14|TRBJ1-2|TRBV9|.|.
TGTGCCAGCAGCGTAGGGATGAGGGCTGAGGGCTACACCTTC
CASSVGMRAEGYTF
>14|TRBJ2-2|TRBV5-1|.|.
TGCGCCAGCACTGGGACCCCATCTACCGGGGAGCTGTTTTTT
CASTGTPSTGELFF
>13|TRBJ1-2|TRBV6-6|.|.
TGTGCCAGCAGTTACACGCAGCACTATGGCTACACCTTC
CASSYTQHYGYTF
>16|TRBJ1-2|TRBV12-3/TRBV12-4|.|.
TGTGCCAGCAGTTTGCTGGGGACGGTCAACCGCTATGGCTACACCTTC
CASSLLGTVNRYGYTF
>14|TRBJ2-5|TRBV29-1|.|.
TGCAGCGTTGGCTTAGAACAGAATGGAGAGACCCAGTACTTC
CSVGLEQNGETQYF
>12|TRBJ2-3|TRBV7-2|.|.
TGTGCCAGCAGCTTACCACTAGCAAAGCAGTATTTT
CASSLPLAKQYF
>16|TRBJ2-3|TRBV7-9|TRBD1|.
TGTGCCAGCAGGCTAGGCCGGGCAGGGGGCCCAGATACGCAGTATTTT
CASRLGRAGGPDTQYF
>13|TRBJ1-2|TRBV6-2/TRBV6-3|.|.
TGTGCCAGCAGCCCTCAGTTTCTCTATGGCTACACCTTC
CASSPQFLYGYTF
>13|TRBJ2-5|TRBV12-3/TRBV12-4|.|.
TGTGCCAGCAGTTTACAGCGTTTGGAGACCCAGTACTTC
CASSLQRLETQYF
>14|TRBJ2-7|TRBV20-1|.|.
TGCAGTGCTAGCAATAAGGGCGGAGTCTACGAGCAGTACTTC
CSASNKGGVYEQYF
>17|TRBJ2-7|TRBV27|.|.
TGTGCCAGCAGTCCTCAGTTTCCCCCCTTTGAAGGCTACGAGCAGTACTTC
CASSPQFPPFEGYEQYF
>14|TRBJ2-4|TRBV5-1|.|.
TGCGCCAGCAGCTTGGGAAGGGTTGGAGACATTCAGTACTTC
CASSLGRVGDIQYF
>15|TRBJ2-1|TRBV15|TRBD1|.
TGTGCCACTTCCCCCAGACAGGGGGCGGCCAATGAGCAGTTCTTC
CATSPRQGAANEQFF
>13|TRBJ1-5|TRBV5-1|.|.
TGCGCCAGCAGCATAGATCCGAATCAGCCCCAGCATTTT
CASSIDPNQPQHF